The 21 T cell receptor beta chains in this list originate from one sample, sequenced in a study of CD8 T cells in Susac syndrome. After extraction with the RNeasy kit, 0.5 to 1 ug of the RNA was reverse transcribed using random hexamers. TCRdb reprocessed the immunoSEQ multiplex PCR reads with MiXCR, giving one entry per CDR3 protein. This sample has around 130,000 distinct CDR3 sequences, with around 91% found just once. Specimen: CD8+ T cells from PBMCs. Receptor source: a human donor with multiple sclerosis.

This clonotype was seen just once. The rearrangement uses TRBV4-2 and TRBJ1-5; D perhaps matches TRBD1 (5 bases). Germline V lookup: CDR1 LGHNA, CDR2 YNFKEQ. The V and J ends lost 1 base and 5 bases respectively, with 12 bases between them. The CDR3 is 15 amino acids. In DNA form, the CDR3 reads TGTGCCAGCAGCCAAGCCTACAGGATCTATCAGCCCCAGCATTTT. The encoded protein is CASSQAYRIYQPQHF.

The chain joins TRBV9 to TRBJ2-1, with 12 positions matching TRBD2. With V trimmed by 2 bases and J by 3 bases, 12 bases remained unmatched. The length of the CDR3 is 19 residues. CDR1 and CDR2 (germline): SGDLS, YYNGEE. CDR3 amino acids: CASSVMTSGSPRIYNEQFF. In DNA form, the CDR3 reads TGTGCCAGCAGCGTCATGACTAGCGGGAGTCCCCGAATCTACAATGAGCAGTTCTTC.

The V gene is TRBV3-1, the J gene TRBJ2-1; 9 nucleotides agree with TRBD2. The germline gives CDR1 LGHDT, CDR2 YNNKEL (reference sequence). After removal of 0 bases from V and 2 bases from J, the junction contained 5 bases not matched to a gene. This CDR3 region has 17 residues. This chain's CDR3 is CASSQEDGGRAYNEQFF. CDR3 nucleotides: TGTGCCAGCAGCCAAGAAGACGGCGGGAGGGCCTACAATGAGCAGTTCTTC.

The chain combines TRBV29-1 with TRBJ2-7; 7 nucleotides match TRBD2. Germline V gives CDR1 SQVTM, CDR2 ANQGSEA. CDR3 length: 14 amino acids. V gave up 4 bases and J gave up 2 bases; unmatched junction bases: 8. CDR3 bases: TGCAGCGTTGCCTTCCGCGGGAGTCCCTACGAGCAGTACTTC. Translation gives CSVAFRGSPYEQYF.

CDR3 amino acids: CASSLGADTEAFF. In DNA, the CDR3 is TGTGCCAGCAGTTTGGGGGCAGACACTGAAGCTTTCTTT. The gene calls are TRBV6-2 or TRBV6-3 and TRBJ1-1, with D possibly matching TRBD1 (6 bases). V lost 4 bases and J lost 3, with 9 bases in between. Germline loops: CDR1 MNHEY, CDR2 SVGEGT. The CDR3 is 13 amino acids.

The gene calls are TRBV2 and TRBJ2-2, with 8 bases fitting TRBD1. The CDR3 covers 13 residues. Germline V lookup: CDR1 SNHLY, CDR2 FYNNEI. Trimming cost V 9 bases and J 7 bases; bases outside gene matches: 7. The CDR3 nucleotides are TGTGCCAGGACCGGGACAGGAGGCGGGGAGCTGTTTTTT. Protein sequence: CARTGTGGGELFF.

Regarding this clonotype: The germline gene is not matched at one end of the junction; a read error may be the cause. The CDR3 region is CATSDGQLQHF. CDR3 bases: TGTGCCACCAGTGATGGACAGCTCCAGCATTTT. V usage is TRBV24-1 and J usage is TRBJ1-5, with D possibly matching TRBD1 (6 bases). Looked up from germline, CDR1 is KGHDR and CDR2 is SFDVKD. The CDR3 contains 11 residues.

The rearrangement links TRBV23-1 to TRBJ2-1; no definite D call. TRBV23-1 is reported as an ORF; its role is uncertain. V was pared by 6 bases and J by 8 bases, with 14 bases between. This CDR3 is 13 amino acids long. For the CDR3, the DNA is TGCGCCAGCAGCCAAGGGAATGGATATGAGCAGTTCTTC. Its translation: CASSQGNGYEQFF.

The CDR3 spells CASSSAPDRDFTDTQYF. The CDR3 coding sequence is TGTGCCAGCAGTTCGGCCCCTGACAGGGACTTCACAGATACGCAGTATTTT. This rearrangement joins TRBV28 to TRBJ2-3; D might be TRBD1 (7 bases). V was cut by 4 bases and J by 2 bases, with 19 bases left in between. Germline V gene sequence: CDR1 MDHEN, CDR2 SYDVKM. The CDR3 length is 17 residues.

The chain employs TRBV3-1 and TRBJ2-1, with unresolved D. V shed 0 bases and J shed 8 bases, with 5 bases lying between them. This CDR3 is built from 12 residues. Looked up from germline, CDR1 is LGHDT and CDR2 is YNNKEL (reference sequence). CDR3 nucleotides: TGTGCCAGCAGCCAAGATCATGATGAGCAGTTCTTC. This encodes CASSQDHDEQFF.

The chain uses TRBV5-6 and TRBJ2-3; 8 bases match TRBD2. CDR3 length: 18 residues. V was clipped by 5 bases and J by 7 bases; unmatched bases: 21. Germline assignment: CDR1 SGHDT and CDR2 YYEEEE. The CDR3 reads CASRPTSGPDGGHHTQYF. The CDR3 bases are TGTGCCAGCAGACCCACTAGCGGCCCAGATGGGGGGCACCATACGCAGTATTTT.

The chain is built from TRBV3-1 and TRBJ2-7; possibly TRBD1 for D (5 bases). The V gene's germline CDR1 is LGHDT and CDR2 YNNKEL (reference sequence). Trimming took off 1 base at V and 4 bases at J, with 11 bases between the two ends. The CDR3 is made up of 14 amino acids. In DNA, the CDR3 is TGTGCCAGCAGCCAAGTGACAGATCATTACGAGCAGTACTTC. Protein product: CASSQVTDHYEQYF.

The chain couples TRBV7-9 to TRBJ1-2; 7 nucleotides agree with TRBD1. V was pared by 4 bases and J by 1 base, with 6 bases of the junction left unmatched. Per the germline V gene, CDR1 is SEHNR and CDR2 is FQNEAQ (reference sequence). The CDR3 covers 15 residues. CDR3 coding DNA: TGTGCCAGCAGCTCTACAGGGGACCTTAACTATGGCTACACCTTC. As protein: CASSSTGDLNYGYTF.

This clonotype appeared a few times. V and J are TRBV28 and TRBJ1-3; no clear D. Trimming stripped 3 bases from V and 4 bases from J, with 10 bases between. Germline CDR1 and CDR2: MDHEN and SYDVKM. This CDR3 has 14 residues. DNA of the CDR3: TGTGCCAGCAGTTTTGGAGGGTTAGGAAACACCATATATTTT. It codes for CASSFGGLGNTIYF.

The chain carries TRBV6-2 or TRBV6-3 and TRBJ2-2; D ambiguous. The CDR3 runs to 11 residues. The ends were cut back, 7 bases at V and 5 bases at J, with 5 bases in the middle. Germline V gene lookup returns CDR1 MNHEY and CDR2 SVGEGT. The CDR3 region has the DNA TGTGCCAGCACTATTACCGGGGAGCTGTTTTTT. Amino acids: CASTITGELFF.

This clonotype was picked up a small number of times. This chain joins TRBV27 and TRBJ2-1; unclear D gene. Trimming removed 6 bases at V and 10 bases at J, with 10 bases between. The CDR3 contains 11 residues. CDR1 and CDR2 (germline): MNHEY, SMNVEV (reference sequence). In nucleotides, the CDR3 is TGTGCCAGCAGCTTGGGTCTAGAGCAGTTCTTC. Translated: CASSLGLEQFF.

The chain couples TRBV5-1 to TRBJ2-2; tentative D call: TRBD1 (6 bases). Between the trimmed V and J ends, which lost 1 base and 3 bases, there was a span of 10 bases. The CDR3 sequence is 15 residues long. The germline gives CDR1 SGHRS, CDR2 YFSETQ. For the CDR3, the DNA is TGCGCCAGCAGCTTGTTTCCAGGGGACACCGGGGAGCTGTTTTTT. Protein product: CASSLFPGDTGELFF.

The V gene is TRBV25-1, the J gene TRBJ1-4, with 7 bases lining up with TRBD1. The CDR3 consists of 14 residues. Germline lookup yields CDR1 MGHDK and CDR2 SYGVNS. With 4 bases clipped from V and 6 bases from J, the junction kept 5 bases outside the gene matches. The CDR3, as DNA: TGTGCCAGCAGTGTCCAGGGGGGTGATGAAAAACTGTTTTTT. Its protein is CASSVQGGDEKLFF.

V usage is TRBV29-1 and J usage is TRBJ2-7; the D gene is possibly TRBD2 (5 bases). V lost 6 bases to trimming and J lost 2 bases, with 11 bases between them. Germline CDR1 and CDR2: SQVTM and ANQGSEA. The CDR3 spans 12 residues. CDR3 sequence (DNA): TGCAGCGTACTTAGCGTTGCCTACGAGCAGTACTTC. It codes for CSVLSVAYEQYF.

The CDR3, as DNA: TGCGCCAGCAGCCGTAAGGCGGGAGGGATCACAGATACGCAGTATTTT. Its translation is CASSRKAGGITDTQYF. The chain is built from TRBV4-3 and TRBJ2-3; 9 bases are a match to TRBD2. CDR1 and CDR2 (germline): LGHNA, YSLEER. CDR3 length: 16 amino acids. V gave up 4 bases and J gave up 2 bases; unmatched junction bases: 7.

CDR3 in amino acids: CASSQESLYGYTF. In nucleotides, the CDR3 is TGTGCCAGCAGCCAAGAAAGCCTCTATGGCTACACCTTC. The rearrangement links TRBV3-1 to TRBJ1-2; D not resolved. Germline V gene sequence: CDR1 LGHDT, CDR2 YNNKEL (reference sequence). The V end was cut by 0 bases, the J end by 4 bases, with 6 bases between. The CDR3 totals 13 residues. The full variable domain, completed using reference TRBV3-1 and TRBJ1-2, is DTAVSQTPKYLVTQMGNDKSIKCEQNLGHDTMYWYKQDSKKFLKIMFSYNNKELIINETVPNRFSPKSPDKAHLNLHINSLELGDSAVYFCASSQESLYGYTFGSGTRLTVV.